This T cell receptor beta chain was sequenced for a study of shared clonotypes between healthy human individuals. Overall study results and limits: What limited the represented genetic and exposure-history diversity was the small number of donors.

On this clone: The target antigen is unknown.

Per the authors' pipeline: Junction-only immunoSEQ sequences carried no quality scores, so filtering differed. TCRdb's table, derived via immunoSEQ multiplex PCR, lists solely in-frame clones and lacks some. The V and J calls and clone size are taken from that table; D and trimming were inferred from the DNA. The sample contains roughly 2,500,000 clones, 93% of which appear only once. The germline gives CDR1 SGHTA, CDR2 FQGNSA. The germline V and J ends were trimmed by 4 bases and 0 bases, with 7 bases remaining between them. The CDR3 length is 13 residues. The chain couples TRBV7-2 to TRBJ2-7; unclear D gene. The clonotype originates from a man younger than 35 in good health. Some clones in this sample may be carry-over from other donors' samples. The sample consisted of naive CD4+ T cells from PBMCs. Subset reported: CD45RA+ positively selected. This chain's CDR3 is CASSSPNSYEQYF. The DNA of the CDR3 is TGTGCCAGCAGCTCCCCAAACTCCTACGAGCAGTACTTC.